Included here is one TCR beta chain sequence, with context. As yet, its antigen is unknown. The junction departs from germline at one end; a sequencing error may be responsible. The sample belongs to a study of metastatic and nonmetastatic thyroid tumors. At the level of the study: Where malignant and benign thyroid patients were concerned, repertoires were compared across blood and tumor or nodule tissue.

Original handling: To classify distant metastasis in papillary thyroid cancer, a model was built from CDR3 differences across clinicopathological groups. Using MiXCR, TCRdb re-called clones from the PCR reads. These V and J calls derive from TCRdb rather than the authors' analysis. The sample carries roughly 46,000 clones, about 22% recorded once. Thyroid surgery was preceded by no treatment in any patient. CDR1 and CDR2 (germline): SGHVS, FQNEAQ. CDR3 length: 15 residues. Study-wide results and caveats: It was reported that TCR beta diversity was significantly higher in malignant thyroid tumors than benign nodules, in blood and tumor.

Sequenced sample: blood. The sequence was obtained from a male donor with papillary thyroid cancer or a benign thyroid nodule (not recorded which). Some clones in this sample may be carry-over from other donors' samples. The chain links TRBV7-8 to TRBJ2-1, with 11 nucleotides matching TRBD2. The DNA for the CDR3 is TGTGACAGCAGCATAAGGACTAGCGGGCTGAGGGAGCAGTTCTTC. Encoded protein: CDSSIRTSGLREQFF.